The clone carrying this T cell receptor (beta chain) was found a few times. Its matching antigen is unknown. Each CDR3 protein is one row after TCRdb ran MiXCR on the 5' RACE reads. The sample includes hundreds of thousands of distinct CDR3 sequences, 20% to 25% of them seen just once. Trimming pared 1 base from V and 2 bases from J, leaving 9 bases between. Germline V gene sequence: CDR1 SGHTA, CDR2 FQGNSA. This CDR3 contains 14 residues. This specimen belongs to a study of T-cell memory formation after mild COVID-19. Study findings and constraints: The appearance of some responding clones in pre-infection memory suggested that cross-reactive memory joined. The study found balanced CD4/CD8 in clones contracting day 15 to 85 and a CD4+ lean in later expanders.

The sample consisted of PBMCs or a T cell subset sorted from them (not recorded which). The V call is TRBV7-2, the J call TRBJ2-7; no reliable D call. The source of this sequence is a man aged 18 to 29 who had mild COVID-19 (a few samples of this study predate the infection). Cell type and time point are not known. The DNA of the CDR3 is TGTGCCAGCAGCTTAGGCAGCACAACCTACGAGCAGTACTTC. Translation gives CASSLGSTTYEQYF.